The sequence of this TCR beta chain was determined in a study of blood T cell repertoires in COVID-19. Study-wide context: Whether acute or convalescent, the COVID-19 samples came from the United States, Italy and Spain. The cDNA or gDNA used as material had been derived from T cells, B-cell-depleted T cells, or PBMCs.

Authors' processing steps: Counts of nucleated cells, estimated from reference gene primer amplification, were obtained. Sequenced by immunoSEQ multiplex PCR; TCRdb stores in-frame clones only, minus some. The V and J calls and clone size were taken over from that table, and D and trimming were inferred from the DNA. Among over 50,000 clones listed, roughly 85% were seen once. The CDR3 length is 14 residues. The germline V gene has CDR1 GTSNPN and CDR2 SVGIG (reference sequence). J lost 5 bases, V lost 5 bases, and 8 bases had no gene match. The sequenced sample was peripheral blood. This chain uses TRBV30 with TRBJ2-5, with 10 bases lining up with TRBD2. The source of this sequence is an elderly man with acute or convalescent COVID-19. The CDR3 bases are TGTGCCTGGGGGAGGACACTAGCGGGGGAGACCCAGTACTTC. Translation: CAWGRTLAGETQYF.